The clone carrying this TCR beta chain was seen at least ten times. V lost 5 bases and J 5 bases, leaving 15 bases between the germline ends. The CDR3 totals 14 residues. Germline values: CDR1 SEHNR, CDR2 FQNEAQ (reference sequence). This sample stems from a study of blood T cell repertoires in COVID-19. At the level of the study: PBMCs, B-cell-depleted T cells, or T cells provided the cDNA or gDNA that made up the material.

Original analysis: Scientists estimated how many nucleated cells there were by amplifying reference gene primers. Clones were sequenced by immunoSEQ multiplex PCR, and TCRdb holds only the in-frame ones, with some missing. The V and J calls and clone size come from that table; D and trimming were worked out from the DNA. The sample holds 280,000 or so clones, 85% to 90% seen once. This chain connects TRBV7-9 to TRBJ2-5, with a possible D match to TRBD2 (5 bases). This TCR was recovered from a human donor in a cohort sampled during active COVID-19. The source material was peripheral blood. CDR3 in DNA: TGTGCCAGCAGCCATACTACTAGATTGGAGACCCAGTACTTC. Translating it yields CASSHTTRLETQYF.